This T cell receptor (beta chain) is from a study of long-term antiretroviral therapy in people with HIV. The study's findings and limits: HIV repertoires spanned tighter CDR3 length ranges than controls did. Clones showing expansion before ART dominated the repertoire at all time points. Documentation of ART adherence, viral resistance or therapy changes was absent.

Trimming stripped 4 bases from V and 3 bases from J, with 17 bases between. From germline, CDR1 is MGHRA and CDR2 YSYEKL. This CDR3 is 16 amino acids long. The run of the v3.0 immunoSEQ assay was at survey level. TCRdb's table, derived via immunoSEQ multiplex PCR, lists solely in-frame clones and lacks some. The sample includes under 20,000 clones, over 70% of them seen just once. Note on this clone: Its specificity is unknown.

Among participants with HIV, every one received treatment in the United States. The receptor was isolated from a woman in her 50s with HIV. The chain combines TRBV4-1 with TRBJ2-3; tentative D call: TRBD1 (5 bases). The specimen was unsorted PBMCs, collected 1.5 years before starting antiretroviral therapy. The CDR3 sequence is CASSLTLLGVTDTQYF. CDR3 coding DNA: TGCGCCAGCAGCCTGACACTCCTAGGGGTAACAGATACGCAGTATTTT.